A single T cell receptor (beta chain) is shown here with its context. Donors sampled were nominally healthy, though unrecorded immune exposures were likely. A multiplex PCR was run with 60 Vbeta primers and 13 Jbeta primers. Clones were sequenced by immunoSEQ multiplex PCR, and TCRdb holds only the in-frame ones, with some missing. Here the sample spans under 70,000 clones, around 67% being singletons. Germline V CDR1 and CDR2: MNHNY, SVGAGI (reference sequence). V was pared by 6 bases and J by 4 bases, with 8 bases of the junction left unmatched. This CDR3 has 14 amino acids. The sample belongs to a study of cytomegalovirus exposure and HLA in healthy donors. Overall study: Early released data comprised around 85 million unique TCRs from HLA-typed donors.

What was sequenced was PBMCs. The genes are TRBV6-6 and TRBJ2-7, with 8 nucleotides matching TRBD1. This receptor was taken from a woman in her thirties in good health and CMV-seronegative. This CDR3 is CASSRRQGTYEQYF. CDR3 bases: TGTGCCAGCAGCCGAAGACAGGGGACGTACGAGCAGTACTTC.